The 20 T cell receptor beta chains presented below share a single source sample, sequenced in a study of T cells after posttransplantation cyclophosphamide (dated by TCRdb to 2015 to 2016). The library was made by the immunoSEQ multiplex PCR assay. TCRdb limited this immuneACCESS table to in-frame rearrangements with V and J called. A share of clones is missing; checked studies link under half to unresolved V genes, and the rest is unexplained. The sample table shows about 46,000 clones, and 85% to 95% are seen once. The top ten clonotypes cover roughly 2.9% of the sample. The sample consisted of PBMCs. These receptors all come from a woman aged 45 to 65 in good health and a related stem cell transplant donor.

The J gene is TRBJ2-3, the V gene TRBV14; 8 bases are shared with TRBD2. V lost 5 bases to trimming and J lost 1 base; unmatched junction nucleotides: 8. The V gene's germline CDR1 is SGHDN and CDR2 FVKESK. The CDR3 has 16 amino acids. CDR3 amino acids: CASSNFGLAGTDTQYF. CDR3 nucleotide sequence: TGTGCCAGCAGCAACTTCGGACTAGCAGGCACAGATACGCAGTATTTT.

V and J are TRBV7-8 and TRBJ2-7, with 9 bases identical to TRBD1. Germline CDR1 and CDR2: SGHVS and FQNEAQ. J gave up 2 bases and V 5 bases, and 7 bases lay outside the gene matches. The CDR3 runs 15 residues. CDR3 coding DNA: TGTGCCAGCAGCCCCCAGGGACAGGGAGCCTACGAGCAGTACTTC. As protein: CASSPQGQGAYEQYF.

The V call is TRBV18, the J call TRBJ2-2; unclear D gene. The CDR3 runs to 15 residues. The V end lost 2 bases, the J end lost 0 bases, and 7 bases lay between the germline ends. Germline CDR1 KGHSH, CDR2 LQKENI. The CDR3 loop reads CASSPSLTNTGELFF. The CDR3 nucleotides read TGTGCCAGCTCACCATCCCTAACGAACACCGGGGAGCTGTTTTTT. Based on the CDR3 plus reference TRBV18 and TRBJ2-2, the full variable domain is NAGVMQNPRHLVRRRGQEARLRCSPMKGHSHVYWYRQLPEEGLKFMVYLQKENIIDESGMPKERFSAEFPKEGPSILRIQQVVRGDSAAYFCASSPSLTNTGELFFGEGSRLTVL.

The chain employs TRBV5-1 and TRBJ2-7; 10 bases align to TRBD2. The length of the CDR3 is 13 residues. J gave up 7 bases and V 6 bases, and 7 bases lay outside the gene matches. In germline, CDR1 is SGHRS, CDR2 YFSETQ. The CDR3 loop is CASKKREGSEQYF. The CDR3 DNA reads as TGCGCCAGCAAAAAGCGGGAGGGCTCGGAGCAGTACTTC.

A remark on this clone: Germline is not matched at one junction end, which may reflect a read error. The rearrangement uses TRBV6-5 and TRBJ2-2; D may be TRBD1 (6 bases). Germline loops: CDR1 MNHEY, CDR2 SVGAGI. The CDR3 length is 14 residues. This CDR3 is CASSYLGGTGELFF. The CDR3 nucleotides are TGTGCCAGCAGCTACTTAGGGGGTACCGGGGAGCTGTTTTTT.

The chain employs TRBV7-2 and TRBJ1-3; unclear D gene. The germline CDR1 and CDR2 sequences are SGHTA and FQGNSA. The CDR3 is 14 residues long. The V and J ends lost 2 bases and 0 bases respectively, with 5 bases between them. The CDR3 here is CASSLTVSGNTIYF. The CDR3, as DNA: TGTGCCAGCAGCTTAACGGTCTCTGGAAACACCATATATTTT.

The rearrangement links TRBV19 to TRBJ2-3; 9 bases agree with TRBD2. The CDR3 runs to 19 residues. Per the germline V gene, CDR1 is LNHDA and CDR2 is SQIVND (reference sequence). V shed 6 bases and J 4 bases; nucleotides not matched to a gene: 20. CDR3 bases: TGTGCCAGTAGCCCCCCCCTGTTGATAGCGGGGGAGTGGGCAGATACGCAGTATTTT. Translation gives CASSPPLLIAGEWADTQYF.

The V gene is TRBV10-1, the J gene TRBJ1-1; 10 bases map to TRBD1. Germline V gene lookup returns CDR1 WNHNN and CDR2 SYGVQD (reference sequence). With 0 bases clipped from V and 1 base from J, the junction kept 11 bases outside the gene matches. This CDR3 spans 19 amino acids. CDR3 amino acids: CASSESPTPGQGPNTEAFF. Here the CDR3 DNA reads TGCGCCAGCAGTGAGTCGCCGACCCCGGGACAGGGGCCGAACACTGAAGCTTTCTTT.

The chain is built from TRBV15 and TRBJ2-4; a possible D gene is TRBD2 (6 bases). Per the germline V gene, CDR1 is LNHNV and CDR2 is YYDKDF (reference sequence). Trimming left V 5 bases short and J 0 bases short, with 8 bases between. The CDR3 is 14 residues long. Here the CDR3 reads CATSRAGAKNIQYF. In DNA, the CDR3 is TGTGCCACCAGCCGAGCGGGAGCCAAAAACATTCAGTACTTC.

The V gene is TRBV9, the J gene TRBJ2-7; 8 nucleotides agree with TRBD2. The CDR3 runs 17 residues. V lost 0 bases, J lost 3 bases, and 11 bases stayed unmatched. Per the germline V gene, CDR1 is SGDLS and CDR2 is YYNGEE. The CDR3 protein is CASSVDPSGSVRYEQYF. In DNA, the CDR3 is TGTGCCAGCAGCGTAGACCCAAGCGGGAGTGTACGCTACGAGCAGTACTTC.

The V and J genes are TRBV7-9 and TRBJ2-7; 12 positions match TRBD1. The CDR3 totals 15 residues. CDR1 is SEHNR, CDR2 FQNEAQ, per germline (reference sequence). Trimming at V came to 4 bases and at J to 4 bases, leaving 5 bases not matched to a gene. The chain's CDR3 is CASSSGQGAGYEQYF. In nucleotides, the CDR3 is TGTGCCAGCAGCTCGGGACAGGGGGCTGGATACGAGCAGTACTTC. Using reference TRBV7-9 and TRBJ2-7 for the parts outside the CDR3, the full variable domain is DTGVSQNPRHKITKRGQNVTFRCDPISEHNRLYWYRQTLGQGPEFLTYFQNEAQLEKSRLLSDRFSAERPKGSFSTLEIQRTEQGDSAMYLCASSSGQGAGYEQYFGPGTRLTVT.

The rearrangement joins TRBV11-3 to TRBJ2-3; D might be TRBD1 (5 bases). From germline, CDR1 is SGHNT and CDR2 YENEEA. The V gene lost 1 base and the J gene lost 2 bases, with 13 bases spanning the gap. The CDR3 spans 16 residues. CDR3 protein: CASSLGRQGPTDTQYF. The CDR3 DNA reads TGTGCCAGCAGCTTAGGTCGCCAGGGTCCCACAGATACGCAGTATTTT.

The genes are TRBV7-2 and TRBJ2-6; weak D call: TRBD2 (5 bases). The germline gives CDR1 SGHTA, CDR2 FQGNSA. The CDR3 length is 15 residues. Trimming cost V 4 bases and J 0 bases, with 7 bases left between them. The CDR3 sequence is CASSWRVSGANVLTF. The CDR3 DNA reads as TGTGCCAGCAGCTGGCGGGTCTCTGGGGCCAACGTCCTGACTTTC. The whole variable domain, remainder taken from reference TRBV7-2 and TRBJ2-6, is GAGVSQSPSNKVTEKGKDVELRCDPISGHTALYWYRQSLGQGLEFLIYFQGNSAPDKSGLPSDRFSAERTGGSVSTLTIQRTQQEDSAVYLCASSWRVSGANVLTFGAGSRLTVL.

Here the CDR3 reads CATSRETGTGGYEQYF. The CDR3 nucleotides are TGTGCCACCAGCAGAGAGACCGGGACAGGGGGCTACGAGCAGTACTTC. The V call is TRBV15, the J call TRBJ2-7, with 11 positions matching TRBD1. J gave up 3 bases and V 0 bases, and 4 bases lay outside the gene matches. Germline CDR1 LNHNV, CDR2 YYDKDF (reference sequence). This CDR3 is built from 16 residues.

V and J are TRBV5-1 and TRBJ2-1; possibly TRBD1 for D (5 bases). From germline, CDR1 is SGHRS and CDR2 YFSETQ. The CDR3 has 15 amino acids. V was cut by 4 bases and J by 9 bases, with 20 bases left in between. The DNA for the CDR3 is TGCGCCAGCAGCCTGACCAATGCAGGGTCGGGTGAGCAGTTCTTC. It is translated as CASSLTNAGSGEQFF.

V and J are TRBV5-6 and TRBJ1-1, with 9 bases matching TRBD1. Germline trimming cut 6 bases from V and 1 base from J; bases unmatched to any gene: 7. The CDR3 is 15 residues long. Per the germline V gene, CDR1 is SGHDT and CDR2 is YYEEEE. The CDR3: CASIPRDRENTEAFF. The CDR3, as DNA: TGTGCCAGCATCCCGAGGGACAGGGAGAACACTGAAGCTTTCTTT.

The chain couples TRBV19 to TRBJ2-7, with TRBD1 matching 9 bases. The ends lost 5 bases at V and 4 bases at J; junction bases unmatched: 15. The germline V gene has CDR1 LNHDA and CDR2 SQIVND (reference sequence). This CDR3 region has 17 residues. CDR3 in amino acids: CASSLGTGSNTAYEQYF. In DNA, the CDR3 is TGTGCCAGTAGTCTGGGGACAGGGTCAAATACGGCGTACGAGCAGTACTTC.

The rearrangement links TRBV7-2 to TRBJ2-5; TRBD2 might be the D (6 bases). The DNA end lines up better with TRBJ2-7; the J call may be wrong. Germline CDR1 is SGHTA and CDR2 is FQGNSA. The CDR3 is made up of 14 amino acids. DNA of the CDR3: TGTGCCAGCAGCTCGACTAGTTCGGGCTACGAGCAGTACTTC. It specifies CASSSTSSGYEQYF.

The chain carries TRBV10-2 and TRBJ1-5; D gene uncertain. The CDR3 has 14 residues. Germline V lookup: CDR1 WSHSY, CDR2 SAAADI. The germline V and J ends were trimmed by 3 bases and 2 bases, with 8 bases remaining between them. CDR3 sequence: CASSDSVRNQPQHF. CDR3 sequence (DNA): TGCGCCAGCAGTGATTCTGTTCGCAATCAGCCCCAGCATTTT.

This rearrangement joins TRBV7-3 to TRBJ1-1; perhaps TRBD1 as D (5 bases). Germline lookup yields CDR1 SGHTA and CDR2 FQGTGA. This CDR3 is 14 amino acids long. The germline V and J ends were trimmed by 1 base and 7 bases, with 13 bases remaining between them. DNA for the CDR3: TGTGCCAGCAGCTTAAACGTCGGGGGGTATGAAGCTTTCTTT. This translates into CASSLNVGGYEAFF.